This record concerns one T cell receptor beta chain sequence. Its antigen remains unidentified. Base qualities are not provided; no much larger clone lies one nucleotide away. These data originate in a study of blood T cell repertoires in COVID-19 (dated by TCRdb to about 2020). For the study in its entirety: Collaborator samples came from the United States, Italy and Spain and covered acute and convalescent phases of COVID-19. The material from the prospective study consisted of cDNA or gDNA derived from T cells, B-cell-depleted T cells, or PBMCs. Deeply sampled blood TCRbeta repertoires from subjects exposed to, actively infected with, or recovered from COVID-19 were included in the dataset. The repertoires were released in a freely available public database intended as a resource for research on the immune response to SARS-CoV-2. Samples were obtained from the ongoing ImmuneRACE study (first 160 participants) and from 1,254 subjects provided by 6 global collaborators. A de-identified subject ID, COVID-19 status, age in years and sex were almost always included in the sample metadata. Where available, HLA class I and class II types were taken from metadata supplied by the sample provider and were not determined by assay-based typing. General findings and caveats noted by the study authors: The quantity of clinical and demographic metadata differed by source and by participant and was supplied without curation.

The CDR3, cysteine through phenylalanine, is 11 amino acids long. This entry keeps only the CDR3 DNA: 33 bases, framed from base 1. Relative to germline, V is 7 bases shorter and J is 10 bases shorter, with 13 bases between their ends. CDR1 and CDR2 are drawn from the germline V gene: MDHEN, SYDVKM. TCRbeta CDR3 regions were amplified from genomic DNA by means of the immunoSEQ Assay, a bias-controlled multiplex PCR. The paper's processing steps were these. Nucleated cell counts per sample were estimated from amplification of reference gene primers within the assay. To quantify the absolute abundance of each unique TCRbeta CDR3 rearrangement, sequence reads were collapsed and filtered. For each sample, productive Simpson clonality was calculated as the square root of Simpson's diversity index over productive rearrangements. TCRdb stores this immuneACCESS table with in-frame sequences only. Part of the clones is absent; in the studies checked, under half of the shortfall reflects unresolved V genes, and no reason is known for the rest. For V, J and clone size, that table is used; D and trimming come from the DNA. Recorded for this sample are approximately 220,000 clones; approximately 83% of them occurred a single time. The top ten hold approximately 4.8% of the sample.

Participants in the prospective study were enrolled through a virtual design, were aged roughly 18 to 100 years, and lived in roughly 24 United States geographic areas. To assign participants to cohorts, the prospective study relied on clinical history that participants themselves reported in a screening survey and a study questionnaire. A participant counted as exposed if, within 2 weeks of entering the study, that participant had been in contact with someone who had a PCR-confirmed or clinician-diagnosed COVID-19 case. In the prospective study, mobile phlebotomists collected whole blood, serum and a nasopharyngeal or oropharyngeal swab from each participant. Prospective study participants could optionally give additional blood draws and questionnaires over a roughly 2-month period. Blood samples from the prospective study were shipped frozen or at room temperature prior to DNA extraction.

This sequence was found in a woman between 45 and 65 years old who had been exposed to COVID-19. The sequenced sample consisted of PBMCs or T cells enriched from blood (not recorded which). The rearrangement joined TRBV28 to TRBJ1-1, with TRBD1 tentatively as D gene (5 bases match). The bases read TGTGCCAGCAACCGGGGGGAGGTAGCTTTCTTT. Its protein reads: CASNRGEVAFF.